The clone carrying this TCR beta chain was counted many times. As yet, its antigen is unknown. The data originate from a study of neurological immune-mediated disorders. Study-wide results and caveats: Because no CDR3 amino acid sequences were shared across subjects by expanded clones, private repertoires were suggested in all groups. As far as clinical or MRI features were concerned, none was associated with the multiple sclerosis repertoire cluster. It was the repertoires of 18 of 34 multiple sclerosis patients that phylogenetic grouping placed in one related-CDR3 cluster, which is a possible signature.

TCRdb re-derived calls from the 5' RACE reads in MiXCR, one entry per CDR3 protein. The sample lists 70,000 to 90,000 distinct CDR3 sequences, 5% to 6% occurring once. CDR1 and CDR2 from the germline V gene are SGHRS and YFSETQ. The junction had 8 bases not matched to a gene; V was cut back by 4 bases and J by 10 bases. The CDR3 has 12 residues. As to time point: longitudinal time-point 2. Sequencing input: PBMCs. This receptor was identified in a woman aged 55-69 years with multiple sclerosis. V usage is TRBV5-1 and J usage is TRBJ2-7; TRBD1 aligns across 7 bases. The CDR3 nucleotides read TGCGCCAGCAGCCTCAACAGGGGTTTTCAGTACTTC. It translates to CASSLNRGFQYF. The full variable domain, completed using reference TRBV5-1 and TRBJ2-7, is KAGVTQTPRYLIKTRGQQVTLSCSPISGHRSVSWYQQTPGQGLQFLFEYFSETQRNKGNFPGRFSGRQFSNSRSEMNVSTLELGDSALYLCASSLNRGFQYFGPGTRLTVT.